This TCR beta chain was profiled in a study of blood T cell repertoires in COVID-19 (dated by TCRdb to 2019 to 2021). Some background on the complete study: Samples from collaborators originated in the United States, Italy and Spain and spanned both the acute and convalescent phases of COVID-19. Where available, HLA class I and class II types were taken from metadata supplied by the sample provider and were not determined by assay-based typing. Nearly every sample came with metadata listing a de-identified subject ID, COVID-19 status, age in years and sex. Samples were obtained from the ongoing ImmuneRACE study (first 160 participants) and from 1,000 to 1,500 subjects provided by 6 global collaborators. A freely available public database, intended as a resource for researchers studying the immune response to SARS-CoV-2, is where the repertoires were released. The prospective study material was composed of cDNA or gDNA derived from T cells, B-cell-depleted T cells, or PBMCs. The dataset comprised deeply sampled blood TCRbeta repertoires from subjects exposed to, actively infected with, or recovered from COVID-19. The investigation overall reported the following: Clinical and demographic metadata were provided uncurated, with the amount varying by source and participant.

This clone was seen more than once but under ten times. The specificity of this receptor is unknown. No clone much larger than this one lies a single base away; base qualities are absent. Trimming accounts for 3 bases at V and 0 bases at J, while the number of junction bases matched to no gene is 4. The CDR3 covers 15 residues, taking in both the cysteine and the phenylalanine. The DNA shown is the 45-base CDR3, in frame from base 1. The germline V gene (reference sequence) specifies LNHDA as CDR1 and SQIVND as CDR2. The immunoSEQ Assay, a bias-controlled multiplex PCR, was used to amplify TCRbeta CDR3 regions from genomic DNA. In the source study's methods: The number of nucleated cells in each sample was estimated from the amplification of reference gene primers within the assay. To quantify the absolute abundance of each unique TCRbeta CDR3 rearrangement, sequence reads were collapsed and filtered. For each sample, productive Simpson clonality was calculated by taking the square root of Simpson's diversity index across productive rearrangements. TCRdb's version of the immuneACCESS table is confined to in-frame rearrangements and falls short of the full clone set. An unresolved V gene accounts for under half of the shortfall where checked; the remainder is of unknown origin. V and J calls and clone size are given by that table; D and trimming were obtained from the DNA. For this sample the table gives about 160,000 clones, of which roughly 82% were detected only once. Jointly, the top ten make up about 2% of the sample.

The collaborating institutions used their own protocols to collect whole blood in K2EDTA tubes. For TCRbeta analysis, collaborators shipped samples in one of three forms: frozen whole blood, isolated PBMCs, or DNA extracted from either of those sample types. The rearranged segments are TRBV19 and TRBJ2-7; TRBD1 lines up with 8 middle nucleotides. Sequenced sample: peripheral blood. This sequence originates from a man between 65 and 80 years old with acute or convalescent COVID-19. The CDR3 protein sequence reads: CASSMDRALSYEQYF. The nucleotides read TGTGCCAGTAGTATGGACAGGGCCCTCTCCTACGAGCAGTACTTC.